What follows are 4 T cell receptor beta chains derived from one specimen sequenced in a study of blood T cell repertoires in COVID-19. Profiled with immunoSEQ multiplex PCR; TCRdb holds only in-frame clones, not every one. The sample contains about 240,000 clones, more than 75% of which appear only once. The material sequenced was peripheral blood. These receptors came from a man older than 75 with acute or convalescent COVID-19.

The table lists this clone with a count of one. The chain combines TRBV28 with TRBJ1-5; 10 nucleotides agree with TRBD1. V shed 6 bases and J 4 bases; nucleotides not matched to a gene: 9. Germline V gene sequence: CDR1 MDHEN, CDR2 SYDVKM. CDR3 size: 16 residues. The CDR3 DNA follows: TGTGCCAGCAGGTCGAGCGGGACAGGGGATAATCAGCCCCAGCATTTT. Translation: CASRSSGTGDNQPQHF.

This chain connects TRBV3-1 (or the pseudogene TRBV3-2) to TRBJ2-7; TRBD1 matches 7 bases. The CDR3 length is 15 residues. Trimming cost V 1 base and J 6 bases; bases outside gene matches: 9. Per the germline V gene, CDR1 is LGHDT and CDR2 is YNNKEL (reference sequence). CDR3 protein: CASSQGTGVLGEQYF. CDR3 bases: TGTGCCAGCAGCCAAGGAACAGGGGTATTGGGCGAGCAGTACTTC.

In DNA form, the CDR3 reads TGTGCCAGTAGTCTAACAGGTTTCTATGGCTACACCTTC. Translated: CASSLTGFYGYTF. J is TRBJ1-2 and V is TRBV19, with TRBD1 as a possible D gene (5 bases). V was cut by 5 bases and J by 4 bases, with 11 bases left in between. Germline V CDR1 and CDR2: LNHDA, SQIVND (reference sequence). The CDR3 extends over 13 amino acids.

The chain recombines TRBV10-3 with TRBJ2-3; 8 bases are shared with TRBD2. CDR1 ENHRY and CDR2 SYGVKD come from the germline V gene. V lost 2 bases, J lost 2 bases, and 6 bases stayed unmatched. CDR3 length equals 16 residues. CDR3 bases: TGTGCCATCAGTGAGGTGGCGGGGGGCTTCACAGATACGCAGTATTTT. Translating gives CAISEVAGGFTDTQYF.